The 30 T cell receptor beta chains below were found in one sample sequenced in a study of neoadjuvant anti-PD-1 for oral cavity cancer. Time point described: after neoadjuvant nivolumab, at surgical resection. The repertoire was sequenced with immunoSEQ multiplex PCR; TCRdb's copy has only in-frame clones and lacks some. The table includes about 23,000 clones, 26% detected once. Sequenced material: tumor tissue, taken after nivolumab (anti-PD-1) treatment. The receptors derive from a person between 40 and 85 years old with oral cavity squamous cell carcinoma.

The table lists this clone with a few counts. This rearrangement joins TRBV7-9 to TRBJ2-5, with TRBD2 identical over 7 bases. Germline V gives CDR1 SEHNR, CDR2 FQNEAQ (reference sequence). The CDR3 loop spans 15 amino acids. The junction had 13 bases not matched to a gene; V was cut back by 5 bases and J by 7 bases. This CDR3 reads CASSPPGGGSATQYF. CDR3 DNA sequence: TGTGCCAGCAGCCCGCCCGGCGGGGGAAGCGCGACCCAGTACTTC.

The genes are TRBV7-9 and TRBJ1-2; D remains ambiguous. Germline assignment: CDR1 SEHNR and CDR2 FQNEAQ (reference sequence). V lost 1 base and J 5 bases, leaving 14 bases between the germline ends. This CDR3 has 15 amino acids. CDR3 in DNA: TGTGCCAGCAGCTTAGGGCCAGGAAGCGGTTATGGCTACACCTTC. Amino acid sequence: CASSLGPGSGYGYTF. The whole variable domain, filled in from reference TRBV7-9 and TRBJ1-2, reads DTGVSQNPRHKITKRGQNVTFRCDPISEHNRLYWYRQTLGQGPEFLTYFQNEAQLEKSRLLSDRFSAERPKGSFSTLEIQRTEQGDSAMYLCASSLGPGSGYGYTFGSGTRLTVV.

The chain couples TRBV11-2 to TRBJ2-3; the D gene is possibly TRBD2 (5 bases). This CDR3 has 16 amino acids. The germline gives CDR1 SGHAT, CDR2 FQNNGV. The V end was cut by 3 bases, the J end by 2 bases, with 15 bases between. CDR3 sequence: CASSFLSSGNTDTQYF. CDR3 in DNA: TGTGCCAGCAGCTTCTTGTCGTCGGGGAACACAGATACGCAGTATTTT.

In this sample, this clone turned up many times. The chain couples TRBV9 to TRBJ2-5; D may be TRBD2 (6 bases). Trimming took 3 bases from V and 3 from J, leaving 12 bases between them. The CDR3 runs to 14 residues. The V gene's germline CDR1 is SGDLS and CDR2 YYNGEE. The CDR3 bases are TGTGCCAGCAGCGCCGGACTATACGAAGAGACCCAGTACTTC. This sequence encodes CASSAGLYEETQYF. The full variable domain, with the rest looked up from reference TRBV9 and TRBJ2-5, is DSGVTQTPKHLITATGQRVTLRCSPRSGDLSVYWYQQSLDQGLQFLIQYYNGEERAKGNILERFSAQQFPDLHSELNLSSLELGDSALYFCASSAGLYEETQYFGPGTRLLVL.

This clone appeared once. The genes are TRBV5-1 and TRBJ1-1; weak D call: TRBD1 (6 bases). Germline values: CDR1 SGHRS, CDR2 YFSETQ. Trimming pared 3 bases from V and 4 bases from J, leaving 22 bases between. CDR3 length: 17 amino acids. CDR3 DNA sequence: TGCGCCAGCAGCTATTGGGGGCGCGGAGTATATCTCACTGAAGCTTTCTTT. It translates to CASSYWGRGVYLTEAFF.

The V gene is TRBV30, the J gene TRBJ1-4; D may be TRBD1 (5 bases). CDR3 length: 14 amino acids. Trimming took 5 bases from V and 2 from J, leaving 12 bases between them. Germline values: CDR1 GTSNPN, CDR2 SVGIG (reference sequence). The CDR3 loop reads CAWAGWGTNEKLFF. The CDR3 DNA reads as TGTGCCTGGGCCGGGTGGGGCACTAATGAAAAACTGTTTTTT. Full variable domain (rest looked up from reference TRBV30 and TRBJ1-4): SQTIHQWPATLVQPVGSPLSLECTVEGTSNPNLYWYRQAAGRGLQLLFYSVGIGQISSEVPQNLSASRPQDRQFILSSKKLLLSDSGFYLCAWAGWGTNEKLFFGSGTQLSVL.

This chain uses TRBV14 with TRBJ1-2; D unclear. Germline V gene lookup returns CDR1 SGHDN and CDR2 FVKESK. The CDR3 contains 14 residues. V lost 4 bases and J 8 bases, leaving 17 bases between the germline ends. The CDR3 DNA reads as TGTGCCAGCAGCCCCGCCAACTATCCCTTCGGCTACACCTTC. Its protein is CASSPANYPFGYTF.

This clone was counted a few times. V and J are TRBV6-6 and TRBJ2-1; 8 nucleotides agree with TRBD1. Germline lookup yields CDR1 MNHNY and CDR2 SVGAGI (reference sequence). The CDR3 is 15 residues long. The trim removed 2 bases at V and 8 bases at J, leaving 8 bases unmatched. The CDR3 DNA reads as TGTGCCAGCAGTTACCAATTGGCAGGGGGCCATGAGCAGTTCTTC. Protein: CASSYQLAGGHEQFF.

The CDR3 spells CASSQNGGTSTDTQYF. The CDR3 DNA is TGTGCCAGCAGCCAAAATGGCGGTACTAGCACAGATACGCAGTATTTT. V is TRBV7-9 and J is TRBJ2-3; D is ambiguous. The V and J ends lost 5 bases and 0 bases respectively, with 15 bases between them. The CDR3 is made up of 16 amino acids. The germline CDR1 and CDR2 sequences are SEHNR and FQNEAQ (reference sequence).

This clone was seen only a few times. This chain connects TRBV5-1 to TRBJ1-6, with D possibly matching TRBD1 (6 bases). CDR3 length: 14 residues. V was cut by 4 bases and J by 10 bases, with 15 bases left in between. In germline, CDR1 is SGHRS, CDR2 YFSETQ. The CDR3 DNA is TGCGCCAGCAGCGCAGGGACAAATGAATCACCCCTCCACTTT. Translation gives CASSAGTNESPLHF. Complete variable domain (other parts from reference TRBV5-1 and TRBJ1-6): KAGVTQTPRYLIKTRGQQVTLSCSPISGHRSVSWYQQTPGQGLQFLFEYFSETQRNKGNFPGRFSGRQFSNSRSEMNVSTLELGDSALYLCASSAGTNESPLHFGNGTRLTVT.

The chain links TRBV6-4 to TRBJ2-1; the match to TRBD2 covers 7 bases. Trimming removed 6 bases from V and 2 bases from J; junction bases left unmatched: 7. CDR3 length: 15 residues. Germline lookup yields CDR1 MRHNA and CDR2 SNTAGT. The CDR3 loop is CASSYTSETYNEQFF. The CDR3, as DNA: TGTGCCAGCAGCTATACTAGCGAGACCTACAATGAGCAGTTCTTC.

This clone came up a few times. This chain connects TRBV18 to TRBJ1-6; TRBD1 agrees at 7 bases. The germline CDR1 and CDR2 sequences are KGHSH and LQKENI. The CDR3 covers 14 residues. V shed 0 bases and J 10 bases; nucleotides not matched to a gene: 3. CDR3 nucleotides: TGTGCCAGCTCACCACCAGGGGGCAAATCACCCCTCCACTTT. Its translation: CASSPPGGKSPLHF.

This clone rates as medium-sized. The chain employs TRBV27 and TRBJ1-4; no firm D call. Germline V gene sequence: CDR1 MNHEY, CDR2 SMNVEV (reference sequence). Trimming stripped 1 base from V and 3 bases from J, with 9 bases between. The CDR3 consists of 15 residues. The CDR3 DNA sequence: TGTGCCAGCAGTTTATTTGGTTATGCTAATGAAAAACTGTTTTTT. Its protein product is CASSLFGYANEKLFF.

V and J are TRBV7-9 and TRBJ1-1; 8 bases are shared with TRBD1. This CDR3 is 17 amino acids long. CDR1 SEHNR and CDR2 FQNEAQ come from the germline V gene (reference sequence). V gave up 5 bases and J gave up 0 bases; unmatched junction bases: 11. The CDR3 sequence is CASSAPTGVWLNTEAFF. As DNA, the CDR3 is TGTGCCAGCAGCGCCCCGACAGGGGTTTGGTTGAACACTGAAGCTTTCTTT. The complete variable domain, with remaining parts taken from reference TRBV7-9 and TRBJ1-1, reads DTGVSQNPRHKITKRGQNVTFRCDPISEHNRLYWYRQTLGQGPEFLTYFQNEAQLEKSRLLSDRFSAERPKGSFSTLEIQRTEQGDSAMYLCASSAPTGVWLNTEAFFGQGTRLTVV.

The V gene is TRBV27, the J gene TRBJ1-3; D is undetermined. Germline V gene sequence: CDR1 MNHEY, CDR2 SMNVEV (reference sequence). The length of the CDR3 is 15 residues. Trimming left V 6 bases short and J 0 bases short, with 12 bases between. The CDR3 protein is CASSNSYYSGNTIYF. In DNA form, the CDR3 reads TGTGCCAGCAGCAACAGCTATTACTCTGGAAACACCATATATTTT.

This clone was counted a few times. The rearrangement links TRBV27 to TRBJ2-2; D unresolved. V was shortened by 10 bases and J by 5 bases, with 17 bases between the two germline ends. In germline, CDR1 is MNHEY, CDR2 SMNVEV (reference sequence). There are 14 residues in the CDR3. The CDR3 sequence: CATRDPPGTGELFF. The CDR3 DNA reads TGTGCCACCAGAGACCCCCCCGGGACCGGGGAGCTGTTTTTT.

The table lists this clone with a few counts. The chain is built from TRBV28 and TRBJ2-1, with D hard to call. The CDR3 spans 15 residues. Germline V gene sequence: CDR1 MDHEN, CDR2 SYDVKM. V lost 4 bases and J lost 0, with 10 bases in between. CDR3 residues: CASSSGLRSYNEQFF. In nucleotides, the CDR3 is TGTGCCAGCAGTTCCGGGCTTCGCTCCTACAATGAGCAGTTCTTC.

This chain connects TRBV19 to TRBJ2-6; 10 nucleotides match TRBD1. The J segment lost 2 bases and the V segment lost 6 bases, leaving 7 bases of the junction unmatched. Germline V lookup: CDR1 LNHDA, CDR2 SQIVND (reference sequence). The CDR3 sequence is 17 residues long. The CDR3 sequence is CASRTGTGDPGANVLTF. CDR3 DNA sequence: TGTGCCAGTAGGACCGGGACAGGGGACCCTGGGGCCAACGTCCTGACTTTC.

This sequence joins TRBV30 and TRBJ1-1; 12 bases map to TRBD1. With 4 bases clipped from V and 1 base from J, the junction kept 10 bases outside the gene matches. There are 17 residues in the CDR3. The germline CDR1 and CDR2 sequences are GTSNPN and SVGIG (reference sequence). CDR3 residues: CAWTDPGTGGRNTEAFF. The CDR3 DNA reads TGTGCCTGGACCGACCCCGGGACAGGGGGCAGGAACACTGAAGCTTTCTTT.

The gene calls are TRBV19 and TRBJ1-1; D is ambiguous. The CDR3 is 13 residues long. V was trimmed by 5 bases and J by 2 bases, leaving 9 bases between them. CDR1 is LNHDA, CDR2 SQIVND, per germline (reference sequence). CDR3 residues: CASSPLANTEAFF. Here the CDR3 DNA reads TGTGCCAGTAGTCCACTGGCCAACACTGAAGCTTTCTTT. Full variable domain (missing parts from reference TRBV19 and TRBJ1-1): DGGITQSPKYLFRKEGQNVTLSCEQNLNHDAMYWYRQDPGQGLRLIYYSQIVNDFQKGDIAEGYSVSREKKESFPLTVTSAQKNPTAFYLCASSPLANTEAFFGQGTRLTVV.

This clone was seen a few times. The rearrangement joins TRBV27 to TRBJ2-1, with D unclear. Germline CDR1 reads MNHEY; CDR2 reads SMNVEV (reference sequence). V gave up 5 bases and J gave up 4 bases, with 9 bases separating them. The CDR3 spans 13 residues. Here the CDR3 DNA reads TGTGCCAGCAGTCGAAACAAATACAATGAGCAGTTCTTC. Translating gives CASSRNKYNEQFF.

This clone was observed a few times. V and J are TRBV4-2 and TRBJ1-5; D is ambiguous. Trimming left V 1 base short and J 8 bases short, with 9 bases between. Germline loops: CDR1 LGHNA, CDR2 YNFKEQ. The CDR3 runs 13 residues. CDR3 residues: CASSQGQSEPQHF. The CDR3 DNA reads TGTGCCAGCAGCCAAGGGCAATCCGAGCCCCAGCATTTT.

V and J are TRBV28 and TRBJ2-2; no reliable D call. Looked up from germline, CDR1 is MDHEN and CDR2 is SYDVKM. The CDR3 loop spans 16 amino acids. V was trimmed by 2 bases and J by 0 bases, leaving 10 bases between them. DNA for the CDR3: TGTGCCAGCAGTTTACAGACGGGTTCGAACACCGGGGAGCTGTTTTTT. Its protein product is CASSLQTGSNTGELFF. The full variable domain, its missing parts supplied by reference TRBV28 and TRBJ2-2, is DVKVTQSSRYLVKRTGEKVFLECVQDMDHENMFWYRQDPGLGLRLIYFSYDVKMKEKGDIPEGYSVSREKKERFSLILESASTNQTSMYLCASSLQTGSNTGELFFGEGSRLTVL.

This clone was recorded a few times. The V gene is TRBV5-4, the J gene TRBJ1-4, with TRBD1 matching 10 bases. CDR1 and CDR2 (germline): SGHNT, YYREEE (reference sequence). This CDR3 is 14 amino acids long. With V trimmed by 3 bases and J by 6 bases, 2 bases remained unmatched. The CDR3 DNA follows: TGTGCCAGCAGCTGGACAGGGGGAGATGAAAAACTGTTTTTT. Residues: CASSWTGGDEKLFF.

The chain couples TRBV5-1 to TRBJ1-3; D may be TRBD1 (5 bases). The ends were cut back, 0 bases at V and 2 bases at J, with 9 bases in the middle. This CDR3 is built from 15 residues. The germline V gene has CDR1 SGHRS and CDR2 YFSETQ. The chain's CDR3 is CASSLEGRAGNTIYF. In DNA form, the CDR3 reads TGCGCCAGCAGCTTGGAAGGCAGGGCTGGAAACACCATATATTTT.

This chain uses TRBV30 with TRBJ1-6; TRBD1 might be the D (5 bases). This CDR3 contains 14 residues. Germline V gene lookup returns CDR1 GTSNPN and CDR2 SVGIG (reference sequence). V lost 0 bases, J lost 7 bases, and 10 bases lay in between. In DNA form, the CDR3 reads TGTGCCTGGAGTGTACTAGGGGACAATTCACCCCTCCACTTT. Translating gives CAWSVLGDNSPLHF.

This clone was counted between two and nine times. The chain carries TRBV5-6 and TRBJ1-2; unclear D gene. CDR3 length: 15 amino acids. Trimming pared 0 bases from V and 6 bases from J, leaving 15 bases between. The germline V gene has CDR1 SGHDT and CDR2 YYEEEE. The CDR3 nucleotides read TGTGCCAGCAGCTTGGCCATTCGTACAGCTGATGGCTACACCTTC. Translating it yields CASSLAIRTADGYTF. Full variable domain (remainder filled in from reference TRBV5-6 and TRBJ1-2): DAGVTQSPTHLIKTRGQQVTLRCSPKSGHDTVSWYQQALGQGPQFIFQYYEEEERQRGNFPDRFSGHQFPNYSSELNVNALLLGDSALYLCASSLAIRTADGYTFGSGTRLTVV.

This clone has a handful of counts. The rearrangement joins TRBV6-5 to TRBJ2-6; D might be TRBD2 (5 bases). This CDR3 region has 15 residues. Deletions cut 6 bases from V and 1 base from J, with 10 bases between. The germline CDR1 and CDR2 sequences are MNHEY and SVGAGI. CDR3 nucleotide sequence: TGTGCCAGCAGGTCACGGGATTCTGGGGCCAACGTCCTGACTTTC. This gives the protein CASRSRDSGANVLTF.

The V gene is TRBV15, the J gene TRBJ1-1; no definite D call. From germline, CDR1 is LNHNV and CDR2 YYDKDF (reference sequence). CDR3 length: 15 residues. V was shortened by 2 bases and J by 4 bases, with 14 bases between the two germline ends. In DNA form, the CDR3 reads TGTGCCACCAGCAGACTTCACGACATCCCCACTGAAGCTTTCTTT. Translating it yields CATSRLHDIPTEAFF.

The gene calls are TRBV30 and TRBJ1-1; D is perhaps TRBD1 (5 bases). CDR1 GTSNPN and CDR2 SVGIG come from the germline V gene (reference sequence). The V end was cut by 7 bases, the J end by 4 bases, with 13 bases between. This CDR3 comprises 12 residues. The CDR3 nucleotides read TGTGCCTTGTCCCCTAGGGGCACTGAAGCTTTCTTT. Residues: CALSPRGTEAFF.